The clone carrying this T cell receptor beta chain was picked up a small number of times. Its antigen remains unknown. The data originate from a study of blood T cells in healthy people across ages. Whole-study results and caveats: Age advanced and TCR beta diversity per million T cells fell, roughly linearly.

Next came a second PCR, run for about 6 to 12 cycles, which used a sample-barcoded 5' primer along with a J-beta primer mix. TCRdb independently ran MiXCR on the 5' RACE reads; one entry per CDR3 protein. In the table there are a few hundred thousand distinct CDR3 sequences, about 25% of which are singletons. The source of this sequence is a woman aged 70-85 years in good health. Input material: blood.

The CDR3 region is CSADDRPVANEQFF. The CDR3 nucleotides are TGCAGTGCGGATGACAGGCCCGTAGCTAATGAGCAGTTCTTC. The chain joins TRBV20-1 to TRBJ2-5; the D gene is possibly TRBD1 (6 bases). The end of the DNA is better explained by TRBJ2-1, so the J call may be wrong. Per the germline V gene, CDR1 is DFQATT and CDR2 is SNEGSKA (reference sequence). This CDR3 has 14 amino acids.